This is a list of T cell receptor beta chains from one sample in a study of Ad26.COV2.S vaccination and SARS-CoV-2 variants. Repertoires were generated with immunoSEQ multiplex PCR, while TCRdb's copy carries only in-frame clones and drops some. The repertoire holds 350,000 to 600,000 clones, 80% to 90% seen once, with 1.7% in the top ten. The specimen comprised peripheral blood, sampled in a trial of Ad26.COV2.S vaccine versus placebo. The receptors come from a person aged 18-60 years who received the Ad26.COV2.S COVID-19 vaccine or a placebo. CDR3s include the opening cysteine and the closing phenylalanine or tryptophan. Fields, in order: D gene, clone size, V gene, J gene, CDR3 protein, CDR3 DNA. The D gene is left open where the match is weak. Clone size, where shown, is once, few, many, or a class for clones that have expanded.

D: TRBD1
size: -
V: TRBV2
J: TRBJ2-7
CDR3: CASRLRGLVYEQYF
DNA: TGTGCCAGCAGGCTCAGGGGGCTAGTCTACGAGCAGTACTTC

D: TRBD2
size: once
V: TRBV18
J: TRBJ2-1
CDR3: CASSPLGGGRNEQFF
DNA: TGTGCCAGCTCACCGTTGGGCGGGGGGCGCAATGAGCAGTTCTTC

D: TRBD2
size: -
V: TRBV5-4
J: TRBJ2-3
CDR3: CASSTLAGTADTQYF
DNA: TGTGCCAGCAGCACACTAGCGGGAACCGCAGATACGCAGTATTTT

D: -
size: -
V: TRBV29-1
J: TRBJ2-3
CDR3: CSVTGNGTQYF
DNA: TGCAGCGTGACGGGCAATGGCACGCAGTATTTT

D: -
size: -
V: TRBV19
J: TRBJ1-3
CDR3: CASSIAGARAGNTIYF
DNA: TGTGCCAGTAGTATCGCAGGGGCCAGGGCTGGAAACACCATATATTTT

D: -
size: -
V: TRBV11-2
J: TRBJ2-7
CDR3: CASSFGDTSYEQYF
DNA: TGTGCCAGCAGCTTTGGAGACACGTCCTACGAGCAGTACTTC

D: TRBD1
size: once
V: TRBV27
J: TRBJ2-3
CDR3: CASSSYRGPTDTQYF
DNA: TGTGCCAGCAGTTCCTACAGGGGGCCCACAGATACGCAGTATTTT

D: TRBD2
size: once
V: TRBV4-2
J: TRBJ2-2
CDR3: CASSQVSSGNTGELFF
DNA: TGTGCCAGCAGCCAAGTTTCTAGCGGAAACACCGGGGAGCTGTTTTTT

D: TRBD2
size: -
V: TRBV18
J: TRBJ2-2
CDR3: CASSPRTSGNGELFF
DNA: TGTGCCAGCTCACCTCGGACTAGCGGGAACGGGGAGCTGTTTTTT

D: -
size: -
V: TRBV30
J: TRBJ2-7
CDR3: CAWSGGLASVGQYF
DNA: TGTGCCTGGAGTGGAGGTCTAGCGTCAGTCGGGCAGTACTTC

D: TRBD1
size: once
V: TRBV2
J: TRBJ1-1
CDR3: CASRGTALTEAFF
DNA: TGTGCCAGCAGAGGGACAGCTCTAACTGAAGCTTTCTTT

D: -
size: -
V: TRBV11-3
J: TRBJ1-2
CDR3: CASSSQASPYGYTF
DNA: TGTGCCAGCAGCTCACAGGCTTCCCCTTATGGCTACACCTTC

D: -
size: -
V: TRBV10-3
J: TRBJ1-2
CDR3: CAISENPPGLVYGYTF
DNA: TGTGCCATCAGTGAGAATCCCCCCGGTCTAGTCTATGGCTACACCTTC

D: TRBD1
size: once
V: TRBV19
J: TRBJ1-1
CDR3: CASLDRGGSKTEAFF
DNA: TGTGCCAGTTTGGACAGGGGAGGATCAAAAACTGAAGCTTTCTTT

D: -
size: -
V: TRBV18
J: TRBJ1-2
CDR3: CASSLDLAGPGGYTF
DNA: TGTGCCAGCTCACTTGACCTAGCGGGGCCGGGTGGCTACACCTTC

D: -
size: -
V: TRBV7-3
J: TRBJ2-3
CDR3: CASSVQGGRGDTQYF
DNA: TGTGCCAGCAGCGTACAGGGAGGACGGGGAGATACGCAGTATTTT

D: -
size: -
V: TRBV10-3
J: TRBJ1-1
CDR3: CAIGRTGPGTFF
DNA: TGTGCCATCGGAAGAACAGGGCCGGGTACTTTCTTT

D: TRBD1
size: once
V: TRBV4-1
J: TRBJ2-7
CDR3: CASSPRGQASYEQYF
DNA: TGCGCCAGCAGCCCCCGCGGACAGGCCTCCTACGAGCAGTACTTC

D: -
size: -
V: TRBV28
J: TRBJ1-5
CDR3: CASSLSPGIRNQPQHF
DNA: TGTGCCAGCAGTTTGTCCCCAGGTATCCGCAATCAGCCCCAGCATTTT

D: TRBD1
size: -
V: TRBV4-2
J: TRBJ2-5
CDR3: CASSQGTGPGEETQYF
DNA: TGTGCCAGCAGCCAAGGGACAGGGCCCGGTGAGGAGACCCAGTACTTC

D: -
size: -
V: TRBV7-9
J: TRBJ2-3
CDR3: CASRPPALRDPYLDTQYF
DNA: TGTGCCAGCAGACCCCCGGCACTGCGGGACCCATATCTAGATACGCAGTATTTT

D: TRBD2
size: -
V: TRBV7-3
J: TRBJ2-2
CDR3: CASSSHPPGLTNTGELFF
DNA: TGTGCCAGCAGCTCCCACCCCCCGGGACTAACGAACACCGGGGAGCTGTTTTTT

D: -
size: -
V: TRBV20-1
J: TRBJ2-3
CDR3: CSAGSDTQYF
DNA: TGCAGTGCCGGTTCTGATACGCAGTATTTT